A selection of T cell receptor beta chains follows, all from one sample in a study of cytomegalovirus exposure and HLA in healthy donors. TCRdb's table, derived via immunoSEQ multiplex PCR, lists solely in-frame clones and lacks some. The sample carries 140,000 or so clones, roughly 68% recorded once. What was sequenced was PBMCs. These TCRs come from a man aged 55 to 70 in good health and CMV-seronegative. Both conserved end residues are part of each CDR3.

>TRBV7-9
CASSSGGGRSYEQYF
>TRBV30
CAWSGPGVGTDTQYF
>TRBV7-3
CASSLGPGSETQYF
>TRBV7-9
CASSETYEQYF
>TRBV11-2
CASSLDYSPAGGPLDTQYF
>TRBV6-5
CASRPDRDSVYEQYF
>TRBV5-4
CASSPGREDGDTQYF
>TRBV14
CASSQSGGPLGKLFF
>TRBV7-2
CASSFLGQGSEKLFF
>TRBV6-1
CASSVYGGSDTGELFF
>TRBV4-2
CASSQVFSRAAGSFF
>TRBV10-3
CATTRQGNYNEQFF
>TRBV5-8
CATGGRREKLFF
>TRBV6-1
CASTLSLDSYEQYF
>TRBV5-4
CASSGSGVQETQYF
>TRBV27
CASTQTPTESPKYF
>TRBV7-9
CASSPRGVQDGELFF
>TRBV7-9
CSSSSGTDTQYF
>TRBV4-2
CASSQDPDSGRPGETQYF
>TRBV7-2
CASSLQGTNEKLFF
>TRBV5-1
CASSPDRGRSDTQYF
>TRBV15
CATSRGRSGRGEQFF
>TRBV7-9
CASSLSSVTDTQYF
>TRBV28
CASSPRRGLSYEQYF
>TRBV2
CASRAGGIGIGELFF
>TRBV18
CASSPRTGQDEKLFF
>TRBV9
CASSPLTGSGELFF
>TRBV30
CAWEYGGVSYNEQFF